This TCR beta chain was found in a study of T cell repertoires in ileal Crohn's disease. Study-wide context: Approximately 35% were active smokers at surgery; median disease duration was almost 8 years. Study results and caveats: All patients with clonality above 26.8% had endoscopic recurrence.

Eligibility required adulthood, ileal or ileocolonic Crohn's disease and indicated ileocolonic resection. The assay was immunoSEQ multiplex PCR, and TCRdb's table has in-frame clones only and misses some. This repertoire shows around 15,000 clones, about 60% found once; its top ten account for roughly 6.2%. Germline V lookup: CDR1 LNHNV, CDR2 YYDKDF (reference sequence). Trimming pared 2 bases from V and 5 bases from J, leaving 10 bases between. The CDR3 runs 14 residues. This clone was seen a single time. Its target is not known. This sequence originates from an adult with Crohn's disease. What was sequenced was ileal tissue. The V gene is TRBV15, the J gene TRBJ2-1; D may be TRBD1 (5 bases). CDR3: CATSRWTRDNEQFF. CDR3 DNA: TGTGCCACCAGCAGATGGACCAGGGACAATGAGCAGTTCTTC.